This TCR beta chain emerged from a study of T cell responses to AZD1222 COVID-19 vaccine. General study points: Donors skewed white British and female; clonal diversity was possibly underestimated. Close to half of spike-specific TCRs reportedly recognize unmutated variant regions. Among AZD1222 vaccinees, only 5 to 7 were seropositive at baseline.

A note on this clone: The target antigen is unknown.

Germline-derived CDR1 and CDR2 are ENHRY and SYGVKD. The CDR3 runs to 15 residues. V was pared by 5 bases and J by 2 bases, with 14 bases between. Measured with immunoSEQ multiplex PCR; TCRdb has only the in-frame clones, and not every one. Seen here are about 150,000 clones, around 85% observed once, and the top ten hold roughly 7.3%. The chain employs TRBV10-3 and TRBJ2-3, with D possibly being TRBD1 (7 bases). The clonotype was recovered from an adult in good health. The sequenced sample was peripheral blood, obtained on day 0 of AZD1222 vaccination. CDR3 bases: TGTGCCATCAGTCAGGGGGGAGCGGTCACAGATACGCAGTATTTT. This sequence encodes CAISQGGAVTDTQYF.